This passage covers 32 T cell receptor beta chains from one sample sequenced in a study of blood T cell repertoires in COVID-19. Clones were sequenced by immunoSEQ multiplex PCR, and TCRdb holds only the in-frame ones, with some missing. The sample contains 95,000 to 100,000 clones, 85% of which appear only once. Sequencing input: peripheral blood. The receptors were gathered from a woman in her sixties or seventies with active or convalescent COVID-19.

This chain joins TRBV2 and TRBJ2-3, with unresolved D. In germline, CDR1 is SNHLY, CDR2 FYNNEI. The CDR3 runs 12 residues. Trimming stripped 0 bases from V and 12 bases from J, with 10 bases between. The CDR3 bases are TGTGCCAGCAGTGAAGCGCCTGGCCGCCAGTATTTT. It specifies CASSEAPGRQYF. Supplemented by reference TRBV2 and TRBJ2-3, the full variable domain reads EPEVTQTPSHQVTQMGQEVILRCVPISNHLYFYWYRQILGQKVEFLVSFYNNEISEKSEIFDDQFSVERPDGSNFTLKIRSTKLEDSAMYFCASSEAPGRQYFGPGTRLTVL.

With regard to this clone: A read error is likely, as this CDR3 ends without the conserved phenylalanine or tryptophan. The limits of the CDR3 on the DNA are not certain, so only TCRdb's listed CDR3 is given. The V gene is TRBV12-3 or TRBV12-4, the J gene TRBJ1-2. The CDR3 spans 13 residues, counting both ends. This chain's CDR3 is CASSPAGGIPTSE.

CDR3 in amino acids: CASSLERGGSIKDTQYF. In DNA, the CDR3 is TGTGCCAGCAGCTTGGAGCGGGGGGGCTCTATCAAAGATACGCAGTATTTT. The chain couples TRBV5-6 to TRBJ2-3, with TRBD2 identical over 10 bases. The J segment lost 5 bases and the V segment lost 0 bases, leaving 9 bases of the junction unmatched. The CDR3 runs 17 residues. Germline V gene sequence: CDR1 SGHDT, CDR2 YYEEEE.

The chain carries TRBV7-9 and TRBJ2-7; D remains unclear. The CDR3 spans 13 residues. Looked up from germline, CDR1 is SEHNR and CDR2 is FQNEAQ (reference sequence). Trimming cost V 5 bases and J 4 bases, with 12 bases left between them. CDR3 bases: TGTGCCAGCAGCCCCCCCCTAAGTTACGAGCAGTACTTC. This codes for CASSPPLSYEQYF.

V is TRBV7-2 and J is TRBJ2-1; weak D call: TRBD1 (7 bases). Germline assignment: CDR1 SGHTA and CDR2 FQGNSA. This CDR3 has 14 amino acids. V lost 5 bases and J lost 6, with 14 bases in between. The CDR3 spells CASSQGGLSNEQFF. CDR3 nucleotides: TGTGCCAGCAGCCAGGGGGGTTTGAGCAATGAGCAGTTCTTC.

CDR3 nucleotide sequence: TGTGCCAGCAGTTTCGGACAGGGAGGTTCACCCCTCCACTTT. This sequence encodes CASSFGQGGSPLHF. The rearrangement joins TRBV11-2 to TRBJ1-6, with 8 positions matching TRBD1. There are 14 residues in the CDR3. In germline, CDR1 is SGHAT, CDR2 FQNNGV. The junction had 7 bases not matched to a gene; V was cut back by 6 bases and J by 9 bases. The complete variable domain, with remaining parts taken from reference TRBV11-2 and TRBJ1-6, reads EAGVAQSPRYKIIEKRQSVAFWCNPISGHATLYWYQQILGQGPKLLIQFQNNGVVDDSQLPKDRFSAERLKGVDSTLKIQPAKLEDSAVYLCASSFGQGGSPLHFGNGTRLTVT.

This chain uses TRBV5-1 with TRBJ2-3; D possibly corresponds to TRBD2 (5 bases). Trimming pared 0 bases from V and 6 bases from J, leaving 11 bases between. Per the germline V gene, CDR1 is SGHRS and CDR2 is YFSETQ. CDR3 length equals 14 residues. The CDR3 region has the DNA TGCGCCAGCAGCTTGGAGGGTTGGAGGGATACGCAGTATTTT. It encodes CASSLEGWRDTQYF.

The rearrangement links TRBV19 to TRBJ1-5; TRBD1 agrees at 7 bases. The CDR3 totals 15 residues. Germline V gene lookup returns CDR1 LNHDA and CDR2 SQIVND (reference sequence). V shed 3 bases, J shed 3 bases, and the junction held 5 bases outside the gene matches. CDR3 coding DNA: TGTGCCAGTAGTATCAGGGACAGAGACAATCAGCCCCAGCATTTT. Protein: CASSIRDRDNQPQHF. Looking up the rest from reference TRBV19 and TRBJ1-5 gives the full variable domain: DGGITQSPKYLFRKEGQNVTLSCEQNLNHDAMYWYRQDPGQGLRLIYYSQIVNDFQKGDIAEGYSVSREKKESFPLTVTSAQKNPTAFYLCASSIRDRDNQPQHFGDGTRLSIL.

The CDR3 region has the DNA TGTGCCAGCAGTTACTCGAGTGGGACAGATCAGCCCCAGCATTTT. The encoded protein is CASSYSSGTDQPQHF. V and J are TRBV6-6 and TRBJ1-5; 7 bases are a match to TRBD1. Germline CDR1 MNHNY, CDR2 SVGAGI (reference sequence). The CDR3 totals 15 residues. Trimming at V came to 0 bases and at J to 5 bases, leaving 4 bases not matched to a gene.

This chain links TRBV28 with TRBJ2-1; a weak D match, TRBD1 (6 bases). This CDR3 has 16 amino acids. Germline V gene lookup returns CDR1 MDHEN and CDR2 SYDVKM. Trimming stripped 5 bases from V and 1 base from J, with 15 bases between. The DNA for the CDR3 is TGTGCCAGCAGTAGCGTGTCGACAGGTTCCTACAATGAGCAGTTCTTC. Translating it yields CASSSVSTGSYNEQFF.

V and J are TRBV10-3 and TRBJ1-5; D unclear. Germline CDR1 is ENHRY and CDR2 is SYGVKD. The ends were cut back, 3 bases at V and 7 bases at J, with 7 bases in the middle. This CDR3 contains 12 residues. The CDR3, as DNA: TGTGCCATCAGTGATTATCCCCAGCCCCAGCATTTT. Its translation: CAISDYPQPQHF.

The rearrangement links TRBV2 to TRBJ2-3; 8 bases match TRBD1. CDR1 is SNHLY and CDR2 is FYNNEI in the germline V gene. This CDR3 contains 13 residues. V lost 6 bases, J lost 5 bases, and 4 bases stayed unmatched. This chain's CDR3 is CASSGQGLDTQYF. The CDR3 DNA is TGTGCCAGCAGCGGACAGGGCTTAGATACGCAGTATTTT.

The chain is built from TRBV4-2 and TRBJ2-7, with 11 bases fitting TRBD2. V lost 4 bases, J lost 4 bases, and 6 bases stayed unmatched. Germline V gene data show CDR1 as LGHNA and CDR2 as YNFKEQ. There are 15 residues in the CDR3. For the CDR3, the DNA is TGTGCCAGCAGCCCCAGACTAGCGGGGCCGTACGAGCAGTACTTC. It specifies CASSPRLAGPYEQYF.

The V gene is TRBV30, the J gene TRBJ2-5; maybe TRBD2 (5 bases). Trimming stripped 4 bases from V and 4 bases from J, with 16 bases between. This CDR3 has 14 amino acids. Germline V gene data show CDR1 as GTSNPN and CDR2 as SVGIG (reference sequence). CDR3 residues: CAWIKEGLGETQYF. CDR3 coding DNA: TGTGCCTGGATTAAAGAGGGATTGGGAGAGACCCAGTACTTC.

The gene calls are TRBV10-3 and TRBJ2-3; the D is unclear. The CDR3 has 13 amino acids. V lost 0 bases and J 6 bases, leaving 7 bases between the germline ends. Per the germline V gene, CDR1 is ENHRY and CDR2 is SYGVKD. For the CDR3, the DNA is TGTGCCATCAGTGAGTCCCCTCGGGATACGCAGTATTTT. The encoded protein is CAISESPRDTQYF.

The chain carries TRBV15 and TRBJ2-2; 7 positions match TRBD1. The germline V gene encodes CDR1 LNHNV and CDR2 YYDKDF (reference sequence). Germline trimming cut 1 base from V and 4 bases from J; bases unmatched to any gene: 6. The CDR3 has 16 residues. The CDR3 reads CATSRALDRSTGELFF. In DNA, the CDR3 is TGTGCCACCAGCAGAGCCCTGGACAGGAGCACCGGGGAGCTGTTTTTT.

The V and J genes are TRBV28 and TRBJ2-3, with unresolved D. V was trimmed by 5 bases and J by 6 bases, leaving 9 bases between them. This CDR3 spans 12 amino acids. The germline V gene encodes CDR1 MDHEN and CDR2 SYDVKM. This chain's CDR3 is CASSPFRDTQYF. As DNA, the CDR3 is TGTGCCAGCAGTCCTTTCCGGGATACGCAGTATTTT. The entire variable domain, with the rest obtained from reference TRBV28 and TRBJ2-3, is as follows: DVKVTQSSRYLVKRTGEKVFLECVQDMDHENMFWYRQDPGLGLRLIYFSYDVKMKEKGDIPEGYSVSREKKERFSLILESASTNQTSMYLCASSPFRDTQYFGPGTRLTVL.

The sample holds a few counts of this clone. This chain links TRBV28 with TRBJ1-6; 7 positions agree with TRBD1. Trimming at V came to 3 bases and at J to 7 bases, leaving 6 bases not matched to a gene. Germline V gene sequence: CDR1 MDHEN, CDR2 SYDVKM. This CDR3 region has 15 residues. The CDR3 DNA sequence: TGTGCCAGCAGTTTCGACGACAGGGAGAATTCACCCCTCCACTTT. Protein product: CASSFDDRENSPLHF.

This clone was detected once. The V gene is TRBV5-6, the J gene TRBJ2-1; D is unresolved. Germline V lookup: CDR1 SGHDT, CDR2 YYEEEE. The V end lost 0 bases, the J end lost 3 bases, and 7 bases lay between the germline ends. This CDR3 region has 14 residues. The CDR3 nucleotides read TGTGCCAGCAGCTTGGGAGCTGGCTACAATGAGCAGTTCTTC. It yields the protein CASSLGAGYNEQFF.

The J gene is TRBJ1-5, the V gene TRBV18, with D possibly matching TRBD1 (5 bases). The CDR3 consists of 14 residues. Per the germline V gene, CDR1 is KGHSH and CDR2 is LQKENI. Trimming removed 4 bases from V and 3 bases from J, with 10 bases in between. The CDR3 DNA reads TGTGCCAGCTCACTGCAGGGCGACAATCAGCCCCAGCATTTT. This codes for CASSLQGDNQPQHF.

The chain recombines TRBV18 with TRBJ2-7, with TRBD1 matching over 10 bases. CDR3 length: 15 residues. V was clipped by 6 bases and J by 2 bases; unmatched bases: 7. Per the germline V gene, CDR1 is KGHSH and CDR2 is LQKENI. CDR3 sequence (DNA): TGTGCCAGCTCCCTCGACAGGGGGCCAACCTACGAGCAGTACTTC. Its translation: CASSLDRGPTYEQYF.

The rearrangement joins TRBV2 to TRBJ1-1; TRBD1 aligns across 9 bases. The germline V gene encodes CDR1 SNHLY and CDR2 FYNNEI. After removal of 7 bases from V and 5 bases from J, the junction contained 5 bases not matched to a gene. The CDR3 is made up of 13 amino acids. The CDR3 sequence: CASTRTGETEAFF. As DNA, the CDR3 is TGTGCCAGCACCCGGACAGGGGAGACTGAAGCTTTCTTT.

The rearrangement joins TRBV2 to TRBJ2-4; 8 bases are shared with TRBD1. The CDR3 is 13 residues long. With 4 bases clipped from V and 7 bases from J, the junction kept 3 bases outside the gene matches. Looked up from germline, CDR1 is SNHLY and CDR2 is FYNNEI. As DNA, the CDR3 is TGTGCCAGCAGTGCCGGGACAGGTAACATTCAGTACTTC. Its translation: CASSAGTGNIQYF.

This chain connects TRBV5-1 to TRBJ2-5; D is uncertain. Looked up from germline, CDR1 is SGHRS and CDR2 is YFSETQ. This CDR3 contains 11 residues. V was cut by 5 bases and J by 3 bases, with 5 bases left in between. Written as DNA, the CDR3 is TGCGCCAGCAGACGGGAAGAGACCCAGTACTTC. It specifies CASRREETQYF.

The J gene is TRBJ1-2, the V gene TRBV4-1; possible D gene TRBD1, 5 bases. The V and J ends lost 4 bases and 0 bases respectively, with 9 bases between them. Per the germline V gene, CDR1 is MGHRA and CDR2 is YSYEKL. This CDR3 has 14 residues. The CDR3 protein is CASSPGQANYGYTF. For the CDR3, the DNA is TGCGCCAGCAGCCCCGGACAAGCTAACTATGGCTACACCTTC.

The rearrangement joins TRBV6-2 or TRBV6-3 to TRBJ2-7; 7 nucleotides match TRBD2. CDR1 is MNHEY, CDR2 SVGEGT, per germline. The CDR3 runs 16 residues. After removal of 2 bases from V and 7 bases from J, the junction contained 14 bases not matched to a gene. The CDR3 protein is CASSYTAGLEPGEQYF. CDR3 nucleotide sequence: TGTGCCAGCAGTTACACCGCAGGACTAGAGCCAGGGGAGCAGTACTTC.

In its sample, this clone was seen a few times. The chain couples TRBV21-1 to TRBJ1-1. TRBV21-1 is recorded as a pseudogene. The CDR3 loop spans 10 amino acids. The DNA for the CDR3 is TGTGTAACCGGGGGGTTTGAAGCTTTCTTT. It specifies CVTGGFEAFF.

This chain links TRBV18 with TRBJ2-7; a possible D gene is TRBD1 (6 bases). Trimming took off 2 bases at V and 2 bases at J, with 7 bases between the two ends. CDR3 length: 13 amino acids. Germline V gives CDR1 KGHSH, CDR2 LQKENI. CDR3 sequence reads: CASSPAGAYEQYF. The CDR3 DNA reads TGTGCCAGCTCACCAGCAGGGGCCTACGAGCAGTACTTC.

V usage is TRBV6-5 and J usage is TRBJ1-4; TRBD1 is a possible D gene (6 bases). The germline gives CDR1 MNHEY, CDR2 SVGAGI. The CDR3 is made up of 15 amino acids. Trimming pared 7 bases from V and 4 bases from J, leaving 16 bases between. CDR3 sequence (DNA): TGTGCCAGCATTAGGACAGCGGGAAGTAATGAAAAACTGTTTTTT. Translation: CASIRTAGSNEKLFF.

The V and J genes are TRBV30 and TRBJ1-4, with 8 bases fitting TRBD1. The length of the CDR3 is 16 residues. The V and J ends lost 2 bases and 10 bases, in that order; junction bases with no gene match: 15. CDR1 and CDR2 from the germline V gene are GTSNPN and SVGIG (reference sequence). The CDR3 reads CAWSPRRYGQGAKLFF. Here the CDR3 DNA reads TGTGCCTGGAGTCCTAGACGTTATGGACAGGGTGCAAAACTGTTTTTT. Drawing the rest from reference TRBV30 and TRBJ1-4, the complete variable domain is SQTIHQWPATLVQPVGSPLSLECTVEGTSNPNLYWYRQAAGRGLQLLFYSVGIGQISSEVPQNLSASRPQDRQFILSSKKLLLSDSGFYLCAWSPRRYGQGAKLFFGSGTQLSVL.

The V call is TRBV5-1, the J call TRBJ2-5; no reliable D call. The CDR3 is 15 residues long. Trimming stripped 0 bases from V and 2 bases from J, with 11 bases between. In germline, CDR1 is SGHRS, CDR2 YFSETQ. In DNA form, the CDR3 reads TGCGCCAGCAGCTTGGCCGGGTGGCGACAAGAGACCCAGTACTTC. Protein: CASSLAGWRQETQYF.

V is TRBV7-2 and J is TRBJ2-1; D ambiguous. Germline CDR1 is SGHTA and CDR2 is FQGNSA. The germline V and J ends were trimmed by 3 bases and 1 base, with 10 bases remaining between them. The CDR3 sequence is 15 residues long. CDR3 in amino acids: CASSLMAASYNEQFF. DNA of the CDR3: TGTGCCAGCAGCTTGATGGCGGCATCCTACAATGAGCAGTTCTTC.